Listed here are 5 T cell receptor beta chains from one sample, sequenced in a study of blood T cell repertoires in COVID-19. Profiled with immunoSEQ multiplex PCR; TCRdb holds only in-frame clones, not every one. The table includes fewer than 450,000 clones, about 88% detected once. The sample taken for sequencing was PBMCs or T cells enriched from blood (not recorded which). The source is a woman between 18 and 29 years old who had recovered from COVID-19.

V is TRBV25-1 and J is TRBJ1-1; 10 positions agree with TRBD1. This CDR3 is 13 amino acids long. The V gene's germline CDR1 is MGHDK and CDR2 SYGVNS. After removal of 4 bases from V and 11 bases from J, the junction contained 7 bases not matched to a gene. CDR3 bases: TGTGCCAGCAGTGTCCGGGACAGGGGTTACGCTTTCTTT. Amino acid sequence: CASSVRDRGYAFF.

About this clone itself: Other DNA sequences in this sample translate to the same CDR3. This rearrangement joins TRBV3-1 (or the pseudogene TRBV3-2) to TRBJ2-2, with D tentatively TRBD2 (5 bases). The V end lost 2 bases, the J end lost 6 bases, and 7 bases lay between the germline ends. The CDR3 consists of 13 residues. CDR1 and CDR2 from the germline V gene are LGHDT and YNNKEL (reference sequence). CDR3 nucleotide sequence: TGTGCCAGCAGCCAACGGGGATCCGGGGAGCTGTTTTTT. Amino acids: CASSQRGSGELFF.

The rearrangement uses TRBV29-1 and TRBJ2-6; 8 bases fit TRBD1. The junction had 8 bases not matched to a gene; V was cut back by 7 bases and J by 0 bases. Germline-derived CDR1 and CDR2 are SQVTM and ANQGSEA. The CDR3 runs to 16 residues. The CDR3 protein is CSATGQASSGANVLTF. The CDR3 bases are TGCAGCGCCACGGGACAGGCGAGCTCTGGGGCCAACGTCCTGACTTTC. Drawing the rest from reference TRBV29-1 and TRBJ2-6, the complete variable domain is SAVISQKPSRDICQRGTSLTIQCQVDSQVTMMFWYRQQPGQSLTLIATANQGSEATYESGFVIDKFPISRPNLTFSTLTVSNMSPEDSSIYLCSATGQASSGANVLTFGAGSRLTVL.

The V and J genes are TRBV5-6 and TRBJ2-7; tentatively, D is TRBD1 (6 bases). The CDR3 has 11 residues. V gave up 3 bases and J gave up 11 bases, with 12 bases separating them. CDR1 and CDR2 (germline): SGHDT, YYEEEE. CDR3 in amino acids: CASSSRQAEYF. The CDR3 DNA reads TGTGCCAGCAGCTCCCGACAGGCGGAGTACTTC.

V gene TRBV7-2 combines with J gene TRBJ1-5; no clear D gene. Trimming took 7 bases from V and 0 from J, leaving 10 bases between them. The CDR3 has 14 amino acids. Germline CDR1 and CDR2: SGHTA and FQGNSA. The CDR3 DNA reads as TGTGCCAGCACCACGGGGTTTAGCAATCAGCCCCAGCATTTT. Encoded protein: CASTTGFSNQPQHF. The complete variable domain, with remaining parts taken from reference TRBV7-2 and TRBJ1-5, reads GAGVSQSPSNKVTEKGKDVELRCDPISGHTALYWYRQSLGQGLEFLIYFQGNSAPDKSGLPSDRFSAERTGGSVSTLTIQRTQQEDSAVYLCASTTGFSNQPQHFGDGTRLSIL.